This T cell receptor (beta chain) appears in the sequencing data of a study of OX40 agonist ivuxolimab in advanced cancers. Study-level background: Patients enrolled in dose escalation were diagnosed with hepatocellular carcinoma, melanoma, renal cell or head and neck cancer. Aged roughly 23 to 80 with a mean of roughly 63 years, they were about 80% male. The study, taken as a whole, reports: Doses of 0.1 to 3.0 mg/kg were accompanied by clonal expansion of CD4+ and CD8+ blood T cells by week 6.

Germline lookup yields CDR1 MNHNY and CDR2 SVGAGI (reference sequence). J lost 3 bases, V lost 0 bases, and 1 base had no gene match. The CDR3 totals 16 residues. Assay used: immunoSEQ multiplex PCR; TCRdb lists only in-frame clones, some missing. The sample consists of roughly 92,000 clones, 91% of them appearing once. A word on this clone: Its cognate antigen is unknown.

The investigators sampled blood at baseline, at cycle 4 day 1, and at cycle 7 day 1. Here the sequenced sample was CD4+ or CD8+ T cells sorted from blood, taken in a trial of the OX40 agonist ivuxolimab. This TCR derives from an adult with an advanced solid tumor such as melanoma, head and neck, liver or kidney cancer. This chain connects TRBV6-6 to TRBJ2-1; 11 bases agree with TRBD2. This CDR3 is CASSYSGLADYNEQFF. The CDR3 nucleotides are TGTGCCAGCAGTTACTCGGGACTAGCGGACTACAATGAGCAGTTCTTC.